The rows below give T cell receptor beta chains drawn from one sample of a study of brain metastases from non-small cell lung cancer. Clones were read by immunoSEQ multiplex PCR, and TCRdb kept only the in-frame ones, dropping some. There are around 1,800 clones in the sample; around four fifths occur only once, and roughly 10% lies in the top ten. Specimen: primary lung tumor tissue. The receptors stem from a donor at least 40 years old with non-small cell lung cancer. Both conserved end residues are part of each CDR3. D genes are given only for firm matches. A row's size may be missing; if present it is once, few, many or a size class.

v_gene,d_gene,j_gene,abundance,CDR3nt,CDR3aa
TRBV4-3,TRBD1,TRBJ1-1,few,TGCGCCAGCAGGACCCGCGGGACAGGTAGACTCAACACTGAAGCTTTCTTT,CASRTRGTGRLNTEAFF
TRBV16,.,TRBJ1-6,.,TGTGCCAGCAGCCAATACATGGATTCACCCCTCCACTTT,CASSQYMDSPLHF
TRBV19,TRBD2,TRBJ2-3,.,TGTGCCAGTAGTAGGGTTGGCGGGGGGGCTGATACGCAGTATTTT,CASSRVGGGADTQYF
TRBV19,.,TRBJ1-5,.,TGTGCCAGTAGTATTCGTAGGGGGTTAAGCAATCAGCCCCAGCATTTT,CASSIRRGLSNQPQHF
TRBV4-2,TRBD2,TRBJ2-1,.,TGTGCCAGCAGCCAAGAGCGGCGACTAGCGGCTAATGAGCAGTTCTTC,CASSQERRLAANEQFF
TRBV5-8,.,TRBJ1-5,once,TGTGCCAGCAGGGGTTCAGGCAATCAGCCCCAGCATTTT,CASRGSGNQPQHF
TRBV9,TRBD1,TRBJ2-1,once,TGTGCCAGCAGCGTAGTTGGAACAGGGGTCGATGAGCAGTTCTTC,CASSVVGTGVDEQFF
TRBV21-1,.,TRBJ1-5,.,TGTGCCAGCAGCGGGTCTCATGGATCTAGTAATCAGCCCCAGCATTTT,CASSGSHGSSNQPQHF
TRBV6-5,.,TRBJ1-3,.,TGTGCCAGCAGTCCCCCCCGAAGCCTTGGAAACACCATATATTTT,CASSPPRSLGNTIYF
TRBV6-2/TRBV6-3,.,TRBJ1-2,hyperexpanded,TGTGCCAGCAGTTACCGTTCGGGACAATACTATGGCTACACCTTC,CASSYRSGQYYGYTF
TRBV2,.,TRBJ1-1,.,TGTGCCAGCAGTGAAGTCAGGTTATTGGGAGGCACTGAAGCTTTCTTT,CASSEVRLLGGTEAFF
TRBV6-4,TRBD1,TRBJ1-6,.,TGTGCCAGCAGTCCGGGACAGGGTAATTCACCCCTCCACTTT,CASSPGQGNSPLHF
TRBV19,.,TRBJ1-1,large,TGTGCCAGTAGTATAGGGGTCCCGAACACTGAAGCTTTCTTT,CASSIGVPNTEAFF
TRBV4-2,.,TRBJ1-6,few,TGTGCCAGCAGCCAGGCCCCCGACAGCGGCGATTCACCCCTCCACTTT,CASSQAPDSGDSPLHF
TRBV5-4,.,TRBJ1-2,.,TGTGCCAGCAGCTTGGGATACTATGGCTACACCTTC,CASSLGYYGYTF
TRBV24-1,.,TRBJ2-2,once,TGTGCCACCAGTGTCAGCAGATCATCGAACACCGGGGAGCTGTTTTTT,CATSVSRSSNTGELFF
TRBV7-2,.,TRBJ2-3,.,TGTGCCAGCAGCTTTCTAGCCACAGATACGCAGTATTTT,CASSFLATDTQYF
TRBV13,.,TRBJ2-1,.,TGTACCAGCAGCCTACAAACAGATTATGAGCAGTTCTTC,CTSSLQTDYEQFF
TRBV3-1/TRBV3-2,.,TRBJ2-7,.,TGTGCCAGCAGTCGCGTCCAGGGCTACGAGCAGTACTTC,CASSRVQGYEQYF
TRBV18,.,TRBJ1-2,.,TGTGCCAGCTCACCATTGAGAGCCACCAACTATGGCTACACCTTC,CASSPLRATNYGYTF
TRBV6-6,.,TRBJ2-5,.,TGTGCCAGCAGTTACTCGAGAGAGACCCAGTACTTC,CASSYSRETQYF
TRBV2,.,TRBJ1-4,.,TGTGCCAGCAGTCCACGGGACGCAACTAATGAAAAACTGTTTTTT,CASSPRDATNEKLFF
TRBV5-5,.,TRBJ2-1,.,TGTGCCAGCACCCAGAGGAACAGGTTCTATGAGCAGTTCTTC,CASTQRNRFYEQFF
TRBV5-5,TRBD2,TRBJ2-3,.,TGTGCCAGCAGCTTTAGCGGGAGCACAGATACGCAGTATTTT,CASSFSGSTDTQYF
TRBV29-1,TRBD2,TRBJ2-5,.,TGCAGCGCTGTTAGCGGGGGGCCAGCGGGGACCCAGTACTTC,CSAVSGGPAGTQYF
TRBV2,.,TRBJ2-5,.,TGTGCCAGCAGTGAGCCCGGGGTCAGGCAGACCCAGTACTTC,CASSEPGVRQTQYF
TRBV4-3,.,TRBJ2-3,.,TGCGCCAGCAGCCAAGATTGGAGGCCAGATACGCAGTATTTT,CASSQDWRPDTQYF
TRBV5-4,.,TRBJ2-3,.,TGTGCCAGCAGCTTGGGACCAAGCACAGATACGCAGTATTTT,CASSLGPSTDTQYF
TRBV19,.,TRBJ1-2,.,TGTGCCAGTAGTATTAACGGGAACTATGGCTACACCTTC,CASSINGNYGYTF
TRBV7-9,.,TRBJ1-2,few,TGTGCCAGCAGCTTCCCCAATAACTATGGCTACACCTTC,CASSFPNNYGYTF
TRBV28,.,TRBJ1-5,few,TGTGCCAGCAGGTGGACAGTTAGCAATCAGCCCCAGCATTTT,CASRWTVSNQPQHF
TRBV29-1,.,TRBJ2-2,.,TGCAGCGTTGAAACAGGGATGGGCACCGGGGAGCTGTTTTTT,CSVETGMGTGELFF
TRBV7-2,TRBD2,TRBJ2-1,.,TGTGCCAGCAGCTCCAGGACTAGCGAGGTACATAATGAGCAGTTCTTC,CASSSRTSEVHNEQFF
TRBV7-6,TRBD2,TRBJ2-1,.,TGTGCCAGCAGCTTAGCGACTAGCGGGGTGGGTTACAATGAGCAGTTCTTC,CASSLATSGVGYNEQFF
TRBV2,.,TRBJ1-6,once,TGTGCCAGCAGTCCCGGGAGGGTAAATAATTCACCCCTCCACTTT,CASSPGRVNNSPLHF
TRBV13,TRBD2,TRBJ2-5,.,TGTGCCAGCAGCTTCAGACTAGCGGGGGGCCTGGGGCAAGAGATTCAGTACTTC,CASSFRLAGGLGQEIQYF
TRBV16,.,TRBJ2-1,.,TGTGCCAGCACCACAAAGCAGGGGAGCTACAATGAGCAGTTCTTC,CASTTKQGSYNEQFF
TRBV12-3/TRBV12-4,.,TRBJ1-1,.,TGTGCCAGTGGAACAGCAAACACTGAAGCTTTCTTT,CASGTANTEAFF
TRBV6-2/TRBV6-3,.,TRBJ2-3,.,TGTGCCAGCAGTGCCGCCGTCCACACAGATACGCAGTATTTT,CASSAAVHTDTQYF
TRBV6-5,.,TRBJ1-3,.,TGTGCCAGCAGTTATACCCGCATCAGCTCTGGAAACACCATATATTTT,CASSYTRISSGNTIYF
TRBV9,.,TRBJ1-5,.,TGTGCCAGCAGCGTAGGGTTTAGCAATCAGCCCCAGCATTTT,CASSVGFSNQPQHF
TRBV10-3,TRBD2,TRBJ2-2,.,TGTGCCATCAAATCGGCTAGCGGGCCCGGGGAGCTGTTTTTT,CAIKSASGPGELFF
TRBV19,.,TRBJ2-5,.,TGTGCCAGTAGTACAGGGAAAGAGACCCAGTACTTC,CASSTGKETQYF
TRBV5-6,.,TRBJ2-3,.,TGTGCCAGCAGCTTGGCCGTACCTGGCACAGATACGCAGTATTTT,CASSLAVPGTDTQYF
TRBV6-6,.,TRBJ2-2,.,TGTGCCAGCAGTGTAGGACCGACGAACACCGGGGAGCTGTTTTTT,CASSVGPTNTGELFF
TRBV19,.,TRBJ2-1,.,TGTGCCAGTAGTATGTCTGGGCAGGGGTTCAGGGCCAATGAGCAGTTCTTC,CASSMSGQGFRANEQFF
TRBV28,.,TRBJ1-2,.,TGTGCCAGCAGTCCGGCGAGGGAGGGCTATGGCTACACCTTC,CASSPAREGYGYTF
TRBV1,.,TRBJ1-2,.,TGCACCAGCAGGCCGGAATGTTTGTGCAAGACCTATGGCTACACCTTC,CTSRPECLCKTYGYTF